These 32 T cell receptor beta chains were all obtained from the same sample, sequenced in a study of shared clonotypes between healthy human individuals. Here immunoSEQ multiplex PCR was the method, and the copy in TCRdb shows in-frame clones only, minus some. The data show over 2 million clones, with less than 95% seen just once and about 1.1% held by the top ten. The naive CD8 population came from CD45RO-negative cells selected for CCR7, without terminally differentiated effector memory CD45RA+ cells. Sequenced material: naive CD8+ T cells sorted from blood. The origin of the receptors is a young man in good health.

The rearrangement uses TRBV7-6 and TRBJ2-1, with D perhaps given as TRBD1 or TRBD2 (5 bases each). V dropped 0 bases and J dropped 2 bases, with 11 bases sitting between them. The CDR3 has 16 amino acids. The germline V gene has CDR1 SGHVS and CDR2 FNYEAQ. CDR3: CASSLAGGSPYNEQFF. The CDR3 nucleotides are TGTGCCAGCAGCTTAGCTGGGGGAAGTCCCTACAATGAGCAGTTCTTC.

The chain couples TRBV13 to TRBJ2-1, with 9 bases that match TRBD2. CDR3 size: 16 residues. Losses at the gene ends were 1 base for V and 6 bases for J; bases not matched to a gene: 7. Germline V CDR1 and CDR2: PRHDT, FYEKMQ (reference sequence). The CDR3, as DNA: TGTGCCAGCAGCTTAGAGGGAGCGGGAGGAGGCAATGAGCAGTTCTTC. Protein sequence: CASSLEGAGGGNEQFF.

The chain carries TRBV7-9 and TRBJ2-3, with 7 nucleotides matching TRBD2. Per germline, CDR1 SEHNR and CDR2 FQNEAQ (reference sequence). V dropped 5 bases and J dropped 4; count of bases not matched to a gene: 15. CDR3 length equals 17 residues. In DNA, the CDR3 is TGTGCCAGCAGCCAGAGTTTTGTGGGAGGGCCCCCAGATACGCAGTATTTT. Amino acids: CASSQSFVGGPPDTQYF.

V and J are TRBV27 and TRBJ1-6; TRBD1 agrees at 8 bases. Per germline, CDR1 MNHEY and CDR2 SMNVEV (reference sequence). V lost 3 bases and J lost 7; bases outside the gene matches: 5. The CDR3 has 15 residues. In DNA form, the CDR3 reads TGTGCCAGCAGTTTTTCAGGGGGCTCCAATTCACCCCTCCACTTT. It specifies CASSFSGGSNSPLHF.

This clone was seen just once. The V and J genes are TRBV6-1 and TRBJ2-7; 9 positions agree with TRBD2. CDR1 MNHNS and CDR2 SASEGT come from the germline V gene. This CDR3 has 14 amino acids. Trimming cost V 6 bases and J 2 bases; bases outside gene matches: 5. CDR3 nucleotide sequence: TGTGCCAGCAGGGCGACTAGCGGTGCCTACGAGCAGTACTTC. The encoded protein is CASRATSGAYEQYF.

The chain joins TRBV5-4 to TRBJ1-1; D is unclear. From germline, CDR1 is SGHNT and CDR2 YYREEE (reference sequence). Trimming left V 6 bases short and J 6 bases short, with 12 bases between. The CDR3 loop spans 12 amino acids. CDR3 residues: CASNSLGAEAFF. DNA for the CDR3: TGTGCCAGCAACAGTCTCGGTGCTGAAGCTTTCTTT.

CDR3 sequence (DNA): TGTGCCAGCAGCCATGTTGGCGACTACGAGCAGTACTTC. This codes for CASSHVGDYEQYF. The V call is TRBV27, the J call TRBJ2-7; D gene ambiguous. Germline lookup yields CDR1 MNHEY and CDR2 SMNVEV (reference sequence). The CDR3 totals 13 residues. V gave up 6 bases and J gave up 3 bases, with 12 bases separating them.

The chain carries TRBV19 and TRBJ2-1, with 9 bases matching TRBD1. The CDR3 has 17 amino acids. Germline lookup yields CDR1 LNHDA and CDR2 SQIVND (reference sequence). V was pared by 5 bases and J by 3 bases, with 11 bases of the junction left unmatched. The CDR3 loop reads CASSVTGGYSLYNEQFF. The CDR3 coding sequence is TGTGCCAGTAGTGTTACAGGGGGCTACAGCCTCTACAATGAGCAGTTCTTC.

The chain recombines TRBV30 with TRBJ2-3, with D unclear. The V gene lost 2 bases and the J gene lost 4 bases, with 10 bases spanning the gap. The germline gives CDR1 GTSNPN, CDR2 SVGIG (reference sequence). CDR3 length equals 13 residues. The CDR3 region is CAWSQESADTQYF. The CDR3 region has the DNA TGTGCCTGGAGTCAGGAGAGCGCAGATACGCAGTATTTT.

The CDR3 reads CASSLGRAVMNTEAFF. CDR3 nucleotide sequence: TGTGCCAGCAGCTTAGGCCGGGCCGTCATGAACACTGAAGCTTTCTTT. The chain carries TRBV13 and TRBJ1-1; D is uncertain. Germline V gene lookup returns CDR1 PRHDT and CDR2 FYEKMQ (reference sequence). The ends were cut back, 0 bases at V and 0 bases at J, with 11 bases in the middle. The CDR3 spans 16 residues.

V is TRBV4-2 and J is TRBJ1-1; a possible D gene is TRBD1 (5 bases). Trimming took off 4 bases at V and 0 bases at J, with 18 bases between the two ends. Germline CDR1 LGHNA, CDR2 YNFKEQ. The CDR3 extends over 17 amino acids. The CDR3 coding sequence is TGTGCCAGCAGCCGCAATCCTGGGGCAGGGTTGAACACTGAAGCTTTCTTT. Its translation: CASSRNPGAGLNTEAFF.

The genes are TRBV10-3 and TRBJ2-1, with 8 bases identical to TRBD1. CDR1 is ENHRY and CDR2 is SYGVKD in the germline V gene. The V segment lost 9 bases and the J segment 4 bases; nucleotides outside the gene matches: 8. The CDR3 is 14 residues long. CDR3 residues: CAIDTGTGYNEQFF. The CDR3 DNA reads TGTGCCATTGATACCGGGACAGGTTACAATGAGCAGTTCTTC.

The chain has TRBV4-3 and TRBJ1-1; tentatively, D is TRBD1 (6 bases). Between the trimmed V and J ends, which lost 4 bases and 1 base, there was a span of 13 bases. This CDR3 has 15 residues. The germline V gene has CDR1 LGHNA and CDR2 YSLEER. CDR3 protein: CASSRVPGANTEAFF. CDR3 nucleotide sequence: TGCGCCAGCAGCCGAGTCCCAGGGGCGAACACTGAAGCTTTCTTT.

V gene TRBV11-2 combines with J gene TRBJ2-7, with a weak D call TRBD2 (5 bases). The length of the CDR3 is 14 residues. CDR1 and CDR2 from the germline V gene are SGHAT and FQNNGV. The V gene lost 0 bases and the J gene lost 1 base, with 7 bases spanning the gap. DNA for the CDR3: TGTGCCAGCAGCTTAGAGAGGGTATCCTACGAGCAGTACTTC. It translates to CASSLERVSYEQYF. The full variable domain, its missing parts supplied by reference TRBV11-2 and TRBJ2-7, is EAGVAQSPRYKIIEKRQSVAFWCNPISGHATLYWYQQILGQGPKLLIQFQNNGVVDDSQLPKDRFSAERLKGVDSTLKIQPAKLEDSAVYLCASSLERVSYEQYFGPGTRLTVT.

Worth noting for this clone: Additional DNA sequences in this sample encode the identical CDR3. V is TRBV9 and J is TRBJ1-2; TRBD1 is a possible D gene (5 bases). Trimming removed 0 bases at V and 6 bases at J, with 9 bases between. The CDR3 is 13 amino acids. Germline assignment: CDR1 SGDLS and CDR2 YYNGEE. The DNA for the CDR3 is TGTGCCAGCAGCGTAGGCGGGGGGGATGGCTACACCTTC. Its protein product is CASSVGGGDGYTF.

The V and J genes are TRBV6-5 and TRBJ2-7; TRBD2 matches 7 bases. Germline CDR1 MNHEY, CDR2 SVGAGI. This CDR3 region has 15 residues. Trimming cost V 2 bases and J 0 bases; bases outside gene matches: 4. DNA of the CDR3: TGTGCCAGCAGTTACGGGGGGGTCGACTCCTACGAGCAGTACTTC. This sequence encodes CASSYGGVDSYEQYF.

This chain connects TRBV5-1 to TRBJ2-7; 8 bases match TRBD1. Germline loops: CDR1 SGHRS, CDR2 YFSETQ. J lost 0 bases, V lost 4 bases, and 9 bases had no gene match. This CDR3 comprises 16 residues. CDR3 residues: CASSPFGQGISYEQYF. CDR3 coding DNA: TGCGCCAGCAGCCCTTTTGGACAGGGAATCTCCTACGAGCAGTACTTC.

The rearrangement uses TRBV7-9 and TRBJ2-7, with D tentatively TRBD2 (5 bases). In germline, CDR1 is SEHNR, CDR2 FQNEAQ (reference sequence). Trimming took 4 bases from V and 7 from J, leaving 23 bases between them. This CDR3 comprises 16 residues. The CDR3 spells CASSYEVKTGFGEQYF. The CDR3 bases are TGTGCCAGCAGCTACGAAGTAAAAACGGGGTTTGGGGAGCAGTACTTC.

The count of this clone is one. The CDR3 DNA reads TGTGCGATCGACGGAAACACCGGGGAGCTGTTTTTT. Amino acid sequence: CAIDGNTGELFF. The chain employs TRBV30 and TRBJ2-2; the D is unclear. The CDR3 has 12 residues. From germline, CDR1 is GTSNPN and CDR2 SVGIG (reference sequence).

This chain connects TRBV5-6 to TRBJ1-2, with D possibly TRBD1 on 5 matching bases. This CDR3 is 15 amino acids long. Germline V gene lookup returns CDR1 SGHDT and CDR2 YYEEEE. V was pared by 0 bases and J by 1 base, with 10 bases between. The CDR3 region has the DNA TGTGCCAGCAGCTTGGAAGGGGTTATTAACTATGGCTACACCTTC. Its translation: CASSLEGVINYGYTF.

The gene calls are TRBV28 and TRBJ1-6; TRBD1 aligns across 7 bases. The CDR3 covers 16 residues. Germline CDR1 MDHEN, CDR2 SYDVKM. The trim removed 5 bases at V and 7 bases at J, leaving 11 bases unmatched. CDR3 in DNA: TGTGCCAGCAGTGTTCTGGGGGACAGAGAGAATTCACCCCTCCACTTT. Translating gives CASSVLGDRENSPLHF.

The CDR3 loop reads CASSSRTGKWGTNYGYTF. CDR3 nucleotide sequence: TGTGCCAGCAGCTCCCGGACAGGGAAGTGGGGTACTAACTATGGCTACACCTTC. The rearrangement links TRBV13 to TRBJ1-2; 8 bases are a match to TRBD1. CDR1 and CDR2 (germline): PRHDT, FYEKMQ (reference sequence). J was trimmed by 0 bases and V by 4 bases; bases with no gene match: 13. The CDR3 has 18 residues.

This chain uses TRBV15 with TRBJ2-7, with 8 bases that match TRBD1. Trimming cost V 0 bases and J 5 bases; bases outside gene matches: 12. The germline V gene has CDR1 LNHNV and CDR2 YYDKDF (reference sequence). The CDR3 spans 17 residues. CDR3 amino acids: CATSRDPPGTGEDEQYF. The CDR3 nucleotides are TGTGCCACCAGCAGAGATCCGCCCGGGACAGGTGAAGACGAGCAGTACTTC.

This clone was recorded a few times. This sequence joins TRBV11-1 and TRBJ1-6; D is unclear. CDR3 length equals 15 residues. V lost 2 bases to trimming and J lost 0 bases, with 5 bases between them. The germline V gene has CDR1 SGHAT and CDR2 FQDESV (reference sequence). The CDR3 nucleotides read TGTGCCAGCAGCTTATCAAGCTCCTATAATTCACCCCTCCACTTT. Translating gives CASSLSSSYNSPLHF.

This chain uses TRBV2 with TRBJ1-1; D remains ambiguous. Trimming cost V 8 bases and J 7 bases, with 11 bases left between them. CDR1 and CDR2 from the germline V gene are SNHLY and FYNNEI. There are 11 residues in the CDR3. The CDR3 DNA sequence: TGTGCCAGCCCCAATGGTAGTGAAGCTTTCTTT. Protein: CASPNGSEAFF.

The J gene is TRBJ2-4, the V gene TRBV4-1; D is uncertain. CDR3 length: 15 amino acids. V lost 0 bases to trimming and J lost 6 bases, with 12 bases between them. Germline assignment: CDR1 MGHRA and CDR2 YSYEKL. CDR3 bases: TGCGCCAGCAGCCAAGAGGAAAACCCAGGAAACATTCAGTACTTC. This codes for CASSQEENPGNIQYF.

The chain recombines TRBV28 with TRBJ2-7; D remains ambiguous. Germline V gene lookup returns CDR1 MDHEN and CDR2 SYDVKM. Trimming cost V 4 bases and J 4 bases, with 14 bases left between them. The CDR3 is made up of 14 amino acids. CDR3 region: CASSWVELKYEQYF. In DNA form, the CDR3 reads TGTGCCAGCAGTTGGGTGGAACTCAAATACGAGCAGTACTTC.

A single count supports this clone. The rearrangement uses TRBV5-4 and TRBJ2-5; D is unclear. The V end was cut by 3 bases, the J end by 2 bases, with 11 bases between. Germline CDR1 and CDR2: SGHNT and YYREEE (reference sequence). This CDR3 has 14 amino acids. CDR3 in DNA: TGTGCCAGCAGCTCGGACCCGGAGCAAGAGACCCAGTACTTC. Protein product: CASSSDPEQETQYF.

In nucleotides, the CDR3 is TGTGCCAGCTCACTCCGGGACAGGGGTTTGTATGAGCAGTTCTTC. Amino acid sequence: CASSLRDRGLYEQFF. The gene calls are TRBV18 and TRBJ2-1; 10 bases are a match to TRBD1. J gave up 8 bases and V 4 bases, and 8 bases lay outside the gene matches. The CDR3 spans 15 residues. Germline CDR1 KGHSH, CDR2 LQKENI.

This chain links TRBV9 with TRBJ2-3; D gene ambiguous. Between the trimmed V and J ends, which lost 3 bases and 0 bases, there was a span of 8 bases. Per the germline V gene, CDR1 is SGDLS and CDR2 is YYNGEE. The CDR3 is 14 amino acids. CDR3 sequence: CASSEDTSTDTQYF. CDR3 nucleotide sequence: TGTGCCAGCAGCGAGGATACTAGCACAGATACGCAGTATTTT.

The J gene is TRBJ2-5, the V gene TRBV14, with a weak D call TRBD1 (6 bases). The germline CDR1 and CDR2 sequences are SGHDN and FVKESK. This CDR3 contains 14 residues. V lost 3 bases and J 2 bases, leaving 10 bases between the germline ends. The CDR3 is CASSQQGWQETQYF. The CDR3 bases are TGTGCCAGCAGCCAGCAGGGGTGGCAAGAGACCCAGTACTTC.

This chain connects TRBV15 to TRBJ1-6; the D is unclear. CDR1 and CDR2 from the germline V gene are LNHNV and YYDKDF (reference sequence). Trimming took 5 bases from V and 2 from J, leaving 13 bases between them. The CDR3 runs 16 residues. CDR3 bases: TGTGCCACCAGCCCATCGAGGGCCGCCTATAATTCACCCCTCCACTTT. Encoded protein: CATSPSRAAYNSPLHF.